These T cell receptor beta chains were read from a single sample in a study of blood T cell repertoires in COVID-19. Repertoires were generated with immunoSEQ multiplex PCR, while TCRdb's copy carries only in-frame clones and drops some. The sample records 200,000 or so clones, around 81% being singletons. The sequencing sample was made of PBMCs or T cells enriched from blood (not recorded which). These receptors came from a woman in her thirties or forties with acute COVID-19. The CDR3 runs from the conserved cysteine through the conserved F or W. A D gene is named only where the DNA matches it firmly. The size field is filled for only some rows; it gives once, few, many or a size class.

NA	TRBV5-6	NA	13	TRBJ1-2	CASSRVEGSGYTF	TGTGCCAGCAGCCGAGTGGAGGGCTCCGGCTACACCTTC
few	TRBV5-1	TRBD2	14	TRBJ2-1	CARPSTSGKYEQFF	TGCGCCAGACCTTCGACTAGCGGGAAATATGAGCAGTTCTTC
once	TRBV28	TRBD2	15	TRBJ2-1	CASSFGAGGPNEQFF	TGTGCCAGCAGTTTCGGAGCGGGGGGGCCAAATGAGCAGTTCTTC
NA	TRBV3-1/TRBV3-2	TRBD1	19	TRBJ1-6	CASSLHIFLGTEERSPLHF	TGTGCCAGCAGCCTTCATATATTCTTAGGGACAGAAGAAAGATCACCCCTCCACTTT
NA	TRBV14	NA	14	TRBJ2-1	CASSQGTAYNEQFF	TGTGCCAGCAGCCAAGGAACAGCCTACAATGAGCAGTTCTTC
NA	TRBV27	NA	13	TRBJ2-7	CASGVGGTYEQYF	TGTGCCAGCGGGGTAGGGGGAACCTACGAGCAGTACTTC
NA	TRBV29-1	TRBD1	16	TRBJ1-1	CSVEGSEGAQWTEAFF	TGCAGCGTTGAGGGCAGCGAGGGGGCGCAATGGACCGAAGCTTTCTTT
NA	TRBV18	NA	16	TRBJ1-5	CASSPLRGNSNQPQHF	TGTGCCAGCTCACCACTTCGGGGGAATAGCAATCAGCCCCAGCATTTT
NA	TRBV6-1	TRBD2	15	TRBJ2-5	CASSELAGGFETQYF	TGTGCCAGCAGTGAACTAGCGGGGGGGTTTGAGACCCAGTACTTC
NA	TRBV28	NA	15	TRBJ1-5	CASTLRGGGNQPQHF	TGTGCCAGCACTTTAAGAGGGGGGGGAAATCAGCCCCAGCATTTT
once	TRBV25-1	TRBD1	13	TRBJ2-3	CASRRQGVDTQYF	TGTGCCAGCAGGCGACAGGGTGTAGATACGCAGTATTTT
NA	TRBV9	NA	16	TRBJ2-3	CASSASGGLSTDTQYF	TGTGCCAGCAGCGCGAGCGGCGGGTTAAGCACAGATACGCAGTATTTT
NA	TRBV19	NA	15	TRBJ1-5	CASKRGPQTDQPQHF	TGTGCCAGTAAAAGGGGCCCCCAAACGGATCAGCCCCAGCATTTT
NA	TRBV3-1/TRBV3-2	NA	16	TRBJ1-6	CASSQGRGSYNSPLHF	TGTGCCAGCAGCCAAGGCCGGGGCTCCTATAATTCACCCCTCCACTTT
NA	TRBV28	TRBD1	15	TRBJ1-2	CASNTGTGDFYGYTF	TGTGCCAGCAATACCGGGACAGGGGATTTTTATGGCTACACCTTC
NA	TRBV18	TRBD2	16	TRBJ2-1	CASSPPKGLADNEQFF	TGTGCCAGCTCACCACCGAAGGGACTAGCGGACAATGAGCAGTTCTTC
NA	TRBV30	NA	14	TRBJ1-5	CAWSGGGGNQPQHF	TGTGCCTGGAGCGGCGGCGGGGGCAATCAGCCCCAGCATTTT
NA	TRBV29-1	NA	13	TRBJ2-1	CSVEAGWRDEQFF	TGCAGCGTTGAGGCAGGATGGCGCGATGAGCAGTTCTTC
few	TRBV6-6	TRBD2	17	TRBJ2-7	CASSRRTSGGLSREQYF	TGTGCCAGCAGTCGAAGGACTAGCGGGGGACTTTCGAGAGAGCAGTACTTC
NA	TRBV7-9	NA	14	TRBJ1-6	CASSRAGDNSPLHF	TGTGCCAGCAGCCGCGCAGGGGATAATTCACCCCTCCACTTT
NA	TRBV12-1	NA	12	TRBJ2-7	CASRVPGYEQYF	TGTGCCAGCAGGGTACCAGGCTACGAGCAGTACTTC
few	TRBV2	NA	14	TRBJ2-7	CASSATWAGDEQYF	TGTGCCAGCAGTGCTACATGGGCGGGCGACGAGCAGTACTTC
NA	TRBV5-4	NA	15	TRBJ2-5	CASSRIRGLQETQYF	TGTGCCAGCAGCCGTATTCGGGGTCTCCAAGAGACCCAGTACTTC
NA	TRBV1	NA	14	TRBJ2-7	CTSSGGSFIHEQYF	TGCACCAGCAGCGGCGGGAGTTTTATCCACGAGCAGTACTTC
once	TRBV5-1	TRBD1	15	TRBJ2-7	CASSLGSGTVSEQYF	TGCGCCAGCAGCTTGGGTAGTGGGACAGTAAGCGAGCAGTACTTC
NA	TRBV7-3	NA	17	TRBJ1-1	CASSLGRVGGRNTEAFF	TGTGCCAGCAGCTTAGGTCGTGTCGGGGGGCGAAACACTGAAGCTTTCTTT
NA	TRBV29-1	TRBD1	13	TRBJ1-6	CSVSDRGGSPLHF	TGCAGCGTCTCGGACAGGGGAGGATCACCCCTCCACTTT
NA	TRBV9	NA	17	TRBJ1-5	CASSPDPGGANLKPQHF	TGTGCCAGCAGCCCAGACCCGGGGGGCGCGAACCTCAAGCCCCAGCATTTT
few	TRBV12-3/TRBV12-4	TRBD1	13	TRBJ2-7	CASSALAGQGQYF	TGTGCCAGCAGTGCATTGGCGGGACAGGGTCAGTACTTC
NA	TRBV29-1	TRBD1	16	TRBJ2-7	CSVTQGLGTGTYEQYF	TGCAGCGTGACCCAGGGGCTGGGGACAGGAACCTACGAGCAGTACTTC
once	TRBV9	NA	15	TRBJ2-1	CASSPPPGSYNEQFF	TGTGCCAGCAGCCCCCCTCCGGGAAGCTACAATGAGCAGTTCTTC
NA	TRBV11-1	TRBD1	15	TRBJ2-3	CASSFGQGRADTQYF	TGTGCCAGCAGCTTCGGACAGGGGCGGGCAGATACGCAGTATTTT
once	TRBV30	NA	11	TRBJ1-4	CAWTGEEKLFF	TGTGCCTGGACAGGGGAGGAAAAACTGTTTTTT
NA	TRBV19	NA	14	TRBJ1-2	CASSRTEPNYGYTF	TGTGCCAGTAGTCGGACAGAACCTAACTATGGCTACACCTTC
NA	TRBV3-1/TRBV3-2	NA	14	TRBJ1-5	CASSQGGGNQPQHF	TGTGCCAGCAGCCAAGGTGGGGGGAATCAGCCCCAGCATTTT
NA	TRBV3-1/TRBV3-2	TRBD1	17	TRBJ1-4	CASSQGPTGFGSEKLFF	TGTGCCAGCAGCCAAGGCCCGACAGGGTTTGGGTCTGAAAAACTGTTTTTT
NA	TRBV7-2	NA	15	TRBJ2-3	CASSPQSREGDTQYF	TGTGCCAGCAGCCCCCAGAGCCGGGAAGGGGATACGCAGTATTTT
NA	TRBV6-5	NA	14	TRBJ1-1	CASSYWGVNTEAFF	TGTGCCAGCAGTTACTGGGGGGTGAACACTGAAGCTTTCTTT
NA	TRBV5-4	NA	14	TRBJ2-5	CASSQASGRETQYF	TGTGCCAGCAGCCAGGCTTCAGGGAGGGAGACCCAGTACTTC
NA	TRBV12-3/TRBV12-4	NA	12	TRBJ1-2	CASSFSARESTF	TGTGCCAGCAGTTTTTCGGCCCGGGAGTCCACCTTC
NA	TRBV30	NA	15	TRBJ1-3	CAWSVPGTSGNTIYF	TGTGCCTGGAGTGTACCAGGGACAAGTGGAAACACCATATATTTT
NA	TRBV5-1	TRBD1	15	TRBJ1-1	CASSLDRGYDAEAFF	TGCGCCAGCAGCTTAGACAGGGGGTACGATGCTGAAGCTTTCTTT
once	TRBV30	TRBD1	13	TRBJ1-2	CAWSTSGGLGYTF	TGTGCCTGGAGTACCTCAGGGGGCCTTGGCTACACCTTC
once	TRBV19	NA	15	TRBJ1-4	CASRPSWGDGEKLFF	TGTGCCAGTAGACCCTCTTGGGGCGATGGAGAAAAACTGTTTTTT
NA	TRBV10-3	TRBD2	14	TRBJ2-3	CAISDGAGGRAQYF	TGTGCCATCAGTGATGGCGCGGGGGGCCGTGCGCAGTATTTT
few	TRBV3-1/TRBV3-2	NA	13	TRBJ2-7	CASSQRGNYEQYF	TGTGCCAGCAGCCAACGAGGCAACTACGAGCAGTACTTC
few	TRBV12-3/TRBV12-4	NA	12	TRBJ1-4	CASSLGGENLFF	TGTGCCAGCAGTTTAGGGGGGGAAAACCTGTTTTTT
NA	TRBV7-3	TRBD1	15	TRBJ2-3	CASSLPGGREDTQYF	TGTGCCAGCAGCCTGCCAGGGGGCAGAGAAGATACGCAGTATTTT
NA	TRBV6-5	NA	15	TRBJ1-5	CASSLPTERNQPQHF	TGTGCCAGCAGCCTACCGACAGAACGCAATCAGCCCCAGCATTTT
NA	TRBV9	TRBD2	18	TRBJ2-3	CASSSQPGLGARTDTQYF	TGTGCCAGCAGCTCACAACCGGGACTAGGCGCGCGCACAGATACGCAGTATTTT
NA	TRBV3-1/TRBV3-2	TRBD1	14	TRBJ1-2	CASSQQGAGYGYTF	TGTGCCAGCAGCCAACAGGGGGCCGGATATGGCTACACCTTC
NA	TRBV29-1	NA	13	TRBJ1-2	CSVAMRQTYGYTF	TGCAGCGTTGCGATGAGGCAGACGTATGGCTACACCTTC
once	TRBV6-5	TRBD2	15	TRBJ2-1	CATQRAGGDYNEQFF	TGTGCCACTCAAAGGGCGGGAGGGGACTACAATGAGCAGTTCTTC
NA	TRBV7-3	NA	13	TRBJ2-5	CASSLTGSKTQYF	TGTGCCAGCAGCTTAACCGGGTCTAAGACCCAGTACTTC
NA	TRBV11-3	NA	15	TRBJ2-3	CASSFSTGREDTQYF	TGTGCCAGCAGCTTCTCCACCGGTCGGGAAGATACGCAGTATTTT
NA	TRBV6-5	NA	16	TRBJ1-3	CASSYLTGVSGNTIYF	TGTGCCAGCAGTTACTTGACAGGCGTCTCTGGAAACACCATATATTTT
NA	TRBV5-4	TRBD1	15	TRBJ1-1	CASSKPGTGDTEAFF	TGTGCCAGCAGCAAACCCGGGACAGGGGACACTGAAGCTTTCTTT
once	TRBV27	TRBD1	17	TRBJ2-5	CASSLYFGTGARETQYF	TGTGCCAGCAGTTTATACTTCGGGACAGGGGCCAGAGAGACCCAGTACTTC
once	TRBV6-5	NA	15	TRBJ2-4	CASSPEWGRFDIQYF	TGTGCCAGCAGTCCAGAATGGGGGAGGTTCGACATTCAGTACTTC
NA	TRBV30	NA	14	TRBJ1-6	CAWSLIREDSPLHF	TGTGCCTGGTCGCTGATCAGGGAGGATTCACCCCTCCACTTT